The rows below give T cell receptor beta chains drawn from one sample of a study of response to subunit inactivated influenza vaccine. Using its own MiXCR run on the RT-PCR reads, TCRdb lists one record per CDR3 protein. The data contain more than 550,000 distinct CDR3 sequences, about 10% of them singletons. The same data also went into a second study, on T cells expressing NK-cell markers.

Here the sequenced sample was PBMCs from blood, taken on the day of vaccination. The receptors derive from a man aged 50-60 years who received an inactivated influenza vaccine. The CDR3 runs from the conserved cysteine through the conserved F or W. The D gene is left open where the match is weak. Not all rows give a size; the values are once, few, many and, for expanded clones, a class.

TRBV3-1	TRBJ2-5	NA	NA	CASSPTPSTQEIQYF	TGTGCCAGCAGCCCGACCCCCTCTACCCAAGAGATCCAGTACTTC
TRBV29-1	TRBJ2-7	NA	TRBD1	CSVDDRTGGNEQYF	TGCAGCGTGGACGACAGGACAGGGGGCAACGAGCAGTACTTC
TRBV5-6	TRBJ2-3	few	NA	CASSYFRRSTDTQYF	TGTGCCAGCAGCTATTTTCGGAGGAGCACAGATACGCAGTATTTT
TRBV7-2	TRBJ1-5	many	NA	CASSQRFNQPQHF	TGTGCCAGCAGCCAAAGATTCAATCAGCCCCAGCATTTT
TRBV29-1	TRBJ2-2	few	NA	CSVEEGLGTGELFF	TGCAGCGTTGAAGAGGGGCTGGGCACCGGGGAGCTGTTTTTT
TRBV5-6	TRBJ1-2	NA	NA	CASSFTGGYTF	TGTGCCAGCAGCTTTACGGGCGGCTACACCTTC
TRBV20-1	TRBJ2-1	NA	TRBD2	CSAIGTSGRNEQFF	TGCAGTGCTATAGGGACTAGCGGGCGCAATGAGCAGTTCTTC
TRBV12-3/TRBV12-4	TRBJ2-7	few	TRBD2	CASSLGEAGGTREQYF	TGTGCCAGCAGTTTAGGCGAAGCGGGGGGGACGAGGGAGCAGTACTTC
TRBV2	TRBJ1-2	NA	NA	CASSGTARFFNYGYTF	TGTGCCAGCAGTGGGACAGCTCGATTTTTTAACTATGGCTACACCTTC
TRBV12-3/TRBV12-4	TRBJ2-1	many	TRBD1	CASSSGTGGYNEQFF	TGTGCCAGCAGTTCCGGGACAGGGGGATACAATGAGCAGTTCTTC
TRBV6-5	TRBJ2-1	NA	NA	CASSYSNPSNEQFF	TGTGCCAGCAGTTACTCGAACCCTTCTAATGAGCAGTTCTTC
TRBV29-1	TRBJ1-3	few	TRBD1	CSAKRGGSGGNTIYF	TGCAGCGCTAAACGAGGGGGCTCAGGAGGAAACACCATATATTTT
TRBV10-1	TRBJ1-2	few	TRBD1	CASSTDRRYGYTF	TGCGCCAGCAGCACGGACAGGAGATATGGCTACACCTTC
TRBV10-3	TRBJ1-5	few	TRBD1	CAVGAGQGGQPQHF	TGTGCCGTCGGGGCGGGACAGGGAGGCCAGCCCCAGCATTTT
TRBV5-1	TRBJ2-3	many	TRBD1	CASSSKGQGITDTQYF	TGCGCCAGCAGCTCGAAGGGACAGGGCATAACAGATACGCAGTATTTT
TRBV28	TRBJ2-1	few	TRBD2	CASSTSGGDNEQFF	TGTGCCAGCAGTACTAGCGGGGGGGATAATGAGCAGTTCTTC
TRBV4-3	TRBJ2-1	few	TRBD2	CASSQDWSSGRNEQFF	TGCGCCAGCAGCCAAGATTGGAGTAGCGGGAGGAATGAGCAGTTCTTC
TRBV20-1	TRBJ2-1	few	TRBD2	CSARGTSGIDEQFF	TGCAGTGCTAGAGGGACTAGCGGGATCGATGAGCAGTTCTTC
TRBV20-1	TRBJ1-5	NA	NA	CSALRESNQPQHF	TGCAGTGCGCTCAGGGAAAGCAATCAGCCCCAGCATTTT
TRBV4-2	TRBJ2-3	once	NA	CASSQESADTQYF	TGTGCCAGCAGCCAAGAAAGCGCAGATACGCAGTATTTT
TRBV5-1	TRBJ2-6	few	TRBD1	CASSLGGQYAGANVLTF	TGCGCCAGCAGCTTAGGGGGCCAGTATGCTGGGGCCAACGTCCTGACTTTC
TRBV6-2/TRBV6-3	TRBJ2-7	few	NA	CASSYPRDMGPYEQYF	TGTGCCAGCAGTTACCCGAGGGATATGGGTCCCTACGAGCAGTACTTC
TRBV7-2	TRBJ1-1	NA	TRBD1	CASSFTGDRTEAFF	TGTGCCAGCAGCTTCACAGGGGATAGGACTGAAGCTTTCTTT
TRBV4-2	TRBJ2-3	few	TRBD1	CASSPTGVVDTQYF	TGTGCCAGCAGCCCGACAGGGGTGGTGGATACGCAGTATTTT
TRBV4-1	TRBJ2-3	few	TRBD1	CASSQDRGQDTQYF	TGCGCCAGCAGCCAAGACAGGGGGCAAGATACGCAGTATTTT
TRBV14	TRBJ2-4	NA	TRBD1	CASSQEDRGQVSKNIQYF	TGTGCCAGCAGCCAGGAGGACAGGGGGCAGGTATCCAAAAACATTCAGTACTTC
TRBV28	TRBJ2-7	few	TRBD1	CASSPGTGIEQYF	TGTGCCAGCAGTCCCGGGACAGGGATTGAGCAGTACTTC
TRBV5-1	TRBJ1-4	NA	NA	CASSLGRYVSNEKLFF	TGCGCCAGCAGCCTGGGACGTTATGTGTCAAATGAAAAACTGTTTTTT
TRBV29-1	TRBJ2-7	few	NA	CSVGIGTAGEQYF	TGCAGCGTTGGGATAGGGACCGCGGGGGAGCAGTACTTC
TRBV12-3/TRBV12-4	TRBJ1-4	many	NA	CASTAFRGEKLFF	TGTGCCAGCACGGCCTTTAGAGGTGAAAAACTGTTTTTT
TRBV20-1	TRBJ1-1	many	TRBD1	CSALVRQGVSEAFF	TGCAGTGCCTTAGTCAGACAGGGGGTCTCTGAAGCTTTCTTT
TRBV10-3	TRBJ2-1	NA	TRBD2	CAISDLKLAGTSSYNEQFF	TGTGCCATCAGTGACCTGAAGCTGGCCGGGACTAGCTCCTACAATGAGCAGTTCTTC
TRBV27	TRBJ2-7	NA	NA	CASSPVRGYEQYF	TGTGCCAGCAGTCCCGTGCGGGGCTACGAGCAGTACTTC